This TCR beta chain was sequenced in a study of OX40 agonist ivuxolimab in advanced cancers. About the full investigation: The costimulatory receptor OX40 (CD134) was targeted by ivuxolimab, a fully human IgG2 agonistic monoclonal antibody. The point of sequencing TCRbeta in the periphery was to test whether ivuxolimab changed TCR sequence diversity and drove clonal T-cell expansion. Among the approximately 50 dose-escalation patients, about 20 had hepatocellular carcinoma, around 15 melanoma, 9 renal cell carcinoma and 9 head and neck cancer. The paper covers the monotherapy dose-escalation part of the phase I ivuxolimab trial, which included N of about 50 patients. Intravenous ivuxolimab was administered to patients every 2 weeks at six dose levels: 0.01, 0.1, 0.3, 1.5, 3 and 10 mg/kg. Patients were allowed to have had prior anti-PD-1, anti-PD-L1 or anti-CTLA-4 therapy, and roughly two fifths of the dose-escalation patients had been treated with checkpoint inhibitors. In the dose-escalation cohort, approximately 83% of patients were male, and the mean age was roughly 60 years with a range of about 20 to 79. Partial responses were achieved by three dose-escalation patients, of whom one had hepatocellular carcinoma and two had cutaneous melanoma. Here is what the overall study found, with its caveats: Partial responders in the 0.1-3.0 mg/kg groups had among the lowest normalized peripheral clonal expansion, especially among CD8+ T cells. At doses from 0.1 to 3.0 mg/kg, clonal expansion was seen in both CD4+ and CD8+ blood T cells between baseline and week 6. After ivuxolimab, expanded clones were on average more numerous among CD8+ T cells than among CD4+ T cells. Low levels of normalized T-cell clonal expansion were also seen in some patients who did not respond. Which antigens the clonally expanded peripheral T cells were specific for was not determined.

The CDR3 goes from the cysteine to the phenylalanine over 13 residues. Here the CDR3 DNA is all that survives: 39 bases in frame from base 1. Here V drops 3 bases and J drops 11 bases, and the junction holds 6 bases not matched to any gene. The germline V gene supplies CDR1 KGHSH and CDR2 LQKENI. Genomic DNA was isolated from the sorted cells so that the TCRbeta CDR3 region could be sequenced. The immunoSEQ Assay was used to sequence the TCRbeta CDR3 regions. The clones in this table, taken by TCRdb from immuneACCESS, are in-frame only. Not every clone is retained; where verified, under half of the shortfall comes from an unresolved V gene, and the cause of the rest is unknown. Within this sample are 60,000 to 85,000 clones, with roughly nine tenths of them counted one time only. The leading ten clones occupy 3% to 4% of the sample. Worth noting for this clone: It has no known antigen specificity. Qualities for individual bases were not recorded, and no much larger clone is one base off.

The trial excluded patients who had a history of autoimmune disease or were on systemic immunosuppression. Peripheral blood for TCR sequencing was collected from all dose cohorts at baseline, on cycle 4 day 1, and on cycle 7 day 1. The samples were drawn from a first-in-human, open-label, multicenter phase I dose-escalation trial of ivuxolimab. The trial enrolled adults with locally advanced or metastatic head and neck squamous cell, hepatocellular, melanoma or renal cell carcinoma. Before TCR sequencing, CD4+ T cells and CD8+ T cells from peripheral blood were sorted into separate populations. The origin of this receptor is an adult with an advanced solid tumor such as melanoma, head and neck, liver or kidney cancer. Recombination joined TRBV18 with TRBJ2-1; 8 junctional bases match TRBD1. The sample was CD4+ or CD8+ T cells sorted from blood, taken in a trial of the OX40 agonist ivuxolimab. The nucleotide sequence is TGTGCCAGCTCACCCCCGGGACAGGAGAAGCAGTTCTTC. Its coded protein is CASSPPGQEKQFF. The full variable domain, completed from the reference TRBV18 and TRBJ2-1 proteins outside the CDR3, reads NAGVMQNPRHLVRRRGQEARLRCSPMKGHSHVYWYRQLPEEGLKFMVYLQKENIIDESGMPKERFSAEFPKEGPSILRIQQVVRGDSAAYFCASSPPGQEKQFFGPGTRLTVL.